This T cell receptor (beta chain) was profiled in a study of CD8 T cells in ankylosing spondylitis. This clonotype was detected many times. Each CDR3 protein gets one entry after TCRdb re-called the 5' RACE reads with MiXCR. Among 200,000 to 300,000 distinct CDR3 sequences listed, approximately 9% were seen once. Germline V gene sequence: CDR1 LGHNA, CDR2 YSLEER. The trim removed 0 bases at V and 0 bases at J, leaving 2 bases unmatched. The CDR3 consists of 15 residues. What was sequenced was blood, either unsorted or a sorted T cell fraction (not recorded which). The receptor was isolated from a male donor with ankylosing spondylitis or in good health (not recorded which). The chain couples TRBV4-3 to TRBJ2-7; 7 bases are a match to TRBD2. The CDR3 coding sequence is TGCGCCAGCAGCCAAGATGCTAGCGGCTCCTACGAGCAGTACTTC. Translation: CASSQDASGSYEQYF.